This TCR beta chain was sequenced for a study of blood T cell repertoires in COVID-19. Study details: Spain, Italy and the United States supplied samples that represented acute and convalescent COVID-19.

As handled by the study authors: Amplification with reference gene primers provided the estimates of nucleated cell counts. The table came from immunoSEQ multiplex PCR; TCRdb's copy has only in-frame clones and leaves some out. V, J and clone size were drawn from that table, and D and trimming were deduced from the DNA. There are fewer than 250,000 clones in the sample; 70% to 85% occur only once, and 1.9% lies in the top ten. The CDR3 totals 16 residues. CDR1 is SGHAT, CDR2 FQNNGV, per germline. V trimming: 5 bases; J trimming: 4 bases; junction bases outside the gene matches: 6. The sequencing sample was made of peripheral blood. This clonotype was sampled from a woman of 80 years or more with acute or convalescent COVID-19. The genes are TRBV11-2 and TRBJ2-1; 12 bases line up with TRBD2. CDR3 sequence: CASSGWLAGGYNEQFF. CDR3 in DNA: TGTGCCAGCAGCGGGTGGCTAGCGGGGGGGTACAATGAGCAGTTCTTC.